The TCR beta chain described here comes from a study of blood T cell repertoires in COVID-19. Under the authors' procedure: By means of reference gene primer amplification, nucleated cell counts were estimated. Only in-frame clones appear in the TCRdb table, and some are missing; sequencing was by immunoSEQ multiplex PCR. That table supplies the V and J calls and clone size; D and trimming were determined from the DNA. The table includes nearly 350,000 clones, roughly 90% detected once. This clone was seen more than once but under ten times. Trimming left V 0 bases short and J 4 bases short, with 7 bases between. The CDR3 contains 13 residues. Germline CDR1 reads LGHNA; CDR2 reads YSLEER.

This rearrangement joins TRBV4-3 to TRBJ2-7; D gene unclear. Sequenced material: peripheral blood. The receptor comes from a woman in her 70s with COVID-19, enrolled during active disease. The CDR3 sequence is CASSQDLGYEQYF. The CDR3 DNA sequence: TGCGCCAGCAGCCAAGATCTCGGGTACGAGCAGTACTTC.